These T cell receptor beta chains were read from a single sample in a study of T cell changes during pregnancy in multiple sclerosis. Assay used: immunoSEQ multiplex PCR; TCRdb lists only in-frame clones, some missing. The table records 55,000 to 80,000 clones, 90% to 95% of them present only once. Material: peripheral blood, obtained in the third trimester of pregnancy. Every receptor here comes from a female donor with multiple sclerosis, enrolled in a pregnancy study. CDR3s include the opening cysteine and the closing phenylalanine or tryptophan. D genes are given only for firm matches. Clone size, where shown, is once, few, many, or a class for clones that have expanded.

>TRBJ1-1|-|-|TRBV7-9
TGTGCCAGCATTGGTTGGGCAGGCGCAGTGAACACTGAAGCTTTCTTT
CASIGWAGAVNTEAFF
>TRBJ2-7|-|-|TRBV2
TGTGCCAGCAAGGGGACTCAAACCTACGAGCAGTACTTC
CASKGTQTYEQYF
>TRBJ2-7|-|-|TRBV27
TGTGCCAGCAGTTTAGCCGACGGGGATACGACCTACGAGCAGTACTTC
CASSLADGDTTYEQYF
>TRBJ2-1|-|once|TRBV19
TGTGCCAGTAATCTAGGGGCCAATGAGCAGTTCTTC
CASNLGANEQFF
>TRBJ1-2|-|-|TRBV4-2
TGTGCCAGCAGCCAAGATGCCGCAGGGCGCACCTATGGCTACACCTTC
CASSQDAAGRTYGYTF
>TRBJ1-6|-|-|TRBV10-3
TGTGCCATCAGTGAGGACAGTAATAATTCACCCCTCCACTTT
CAISEDSNNSPLHF
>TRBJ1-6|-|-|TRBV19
TGTGCCAGTAGTATGATGAGCCTCGGTTCACCCCTCCACTTT
CASSMMSLGSPLHF
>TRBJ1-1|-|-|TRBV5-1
TGCGCCAGCAGCGTGAGGGAGGGGACTGAAGCTTTCTTT
CASSVREGTEAFF
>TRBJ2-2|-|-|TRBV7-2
TGTGCCAGCAGCTTAGTTTCAAACACCGGGGAGCTGTTTTTT
CASSLVSNTGELFF
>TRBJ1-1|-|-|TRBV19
TGTGCCAGTAGTACAAACAGGGATAGTTCTGAAGCTTTCTTT
CASSTNRDSSEAFF
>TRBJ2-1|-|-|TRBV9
TGTGCCAGCAGCGTAGCGGGGACTTCAGAGCAGTTCTTC
CASSVAGTSEQFF
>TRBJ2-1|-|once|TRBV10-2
TGCGCCAGCATCGACTACAACAATGAGCAGTTCTTC
CASIDYNNEQFF
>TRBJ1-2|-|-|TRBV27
TGTGCCAGCAGTTTATCAAATTCCCGGGATAACTATGGCTACACCTTC
CASSLSNSRDNYGYTF
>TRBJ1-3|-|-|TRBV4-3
TGCGCCAGCAGCCAAGAAGTGGCCGGAGCTCTGGGAAACACCATATATTTT
CASSQEVAGALGNTIYF
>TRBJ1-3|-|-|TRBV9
TGTGCCAGCAGCGTCACAGACTCTGGAAACACCATATATTTT
CASSVTDSGNTIYF
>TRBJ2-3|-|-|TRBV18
TGTGCCAGCTCACCACCGATAGCAGGAGGTACGCAGTATTTT
CASSPPIAGGTQYF
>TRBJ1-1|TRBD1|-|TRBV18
TGTGCCAGCTCTCAGGACAGGAAGAACACTGAAGCTTTCTTT
CASSQDRKNTEAFF
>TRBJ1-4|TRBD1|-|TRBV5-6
TGTGCCAGCATGCCGGGACAGGGGTACGAAAAACTGTTTTTT
CASMPGQGYEKLFF
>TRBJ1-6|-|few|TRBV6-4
TGTGCCAGCAGTGGGGGCGATAATTCACCCCTCCACTTT
CASSGGDNSPLHF
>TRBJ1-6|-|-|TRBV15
TGTGCCACCAGCAAATCCGGGCGGGGCTTTGTAGCACCCCTCCACTTT
CATSKSGRGFVAPLHF
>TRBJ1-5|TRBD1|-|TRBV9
TGTGCCAGCAGCGTCGGACAGGCGGGTCAGCCCCAGCATTTT
CASSVGQAGQPQHF
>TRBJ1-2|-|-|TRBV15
TGTGCCACCAGCAGAGAGGCAGGGACTCCGAGCTATGGCTACACCTTC
CATSREAGTPSYGYTF
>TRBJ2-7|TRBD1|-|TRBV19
TGTGCCAGTAGTCACGGGACAGGGGGCTTTTACGAGCAGTACTTC
CASSHGTGGFYEQYF
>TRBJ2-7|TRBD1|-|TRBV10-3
TGTGCCATTTCTCACCGGGACAGCTACGAGCAGTACTTC
CAISHRDSYEQYF
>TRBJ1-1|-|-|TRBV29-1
TGCAGCGTTGAGGGGCGAGGGAACACTGAAGCTTTCTTT
CSVEGRGNTEAFF
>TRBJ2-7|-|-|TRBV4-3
TGCGCCAGCAGCCACGCCTTCCGAGGGGGGGGACCCTACGAGCAGTACTTC
CASSHAFRGGGPYEQYF
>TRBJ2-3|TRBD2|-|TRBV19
TGTGCCAGTAGTTTACTAGCGGGGGGAACCACAGATACGCAGTATTTT
CASSLLAGGTTDTQYF
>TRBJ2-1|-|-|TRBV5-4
TGTGCCAGCAGCTTGGGTCTAGAACCCTACAATGAGCAGTTCTTC
CASSLGLEPYNEQFF
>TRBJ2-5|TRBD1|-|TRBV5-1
TGCGCCAGCAGCTCCCGACGAGACACCACAGGGGGCGGGCGAGAGACCCAGTACTTC
CASSSRRDTTGGGRETQYF
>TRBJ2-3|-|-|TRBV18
TGTGCCAGCTCACGCGGCCCCACAGATACGCAGTATTTT
CASSRGPTDTQYF
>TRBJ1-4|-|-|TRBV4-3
TGCGCCAGCAGCCAAGGTTCAGGGAAATTTGAAAAACTGTTTTTT
CASSQGSGKFEKLFF
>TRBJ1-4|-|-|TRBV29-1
TGCAGCGTGAACCCTGGGGGGGGCCACCTGGAGAAACTGTTTTTT
CSVNPGGGHLEKLFF
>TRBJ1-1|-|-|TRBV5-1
TGCGCCAGCAGCATCACGGGGTTCACTGAAGCTTTCTTT
CASSITGFTEAFF
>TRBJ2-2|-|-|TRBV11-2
TGTGCCAGCAGGGGGAACTCGACAGCGAACACCGGGGAGCTGTTTTTT
CASRGNSTANTGELFF
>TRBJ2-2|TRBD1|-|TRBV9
TGTGCCAGCAGCGCAAACCGGGACAGGGGAATGGACGGCAACACCGGGGAGCTGTTTTTT
CASSANRDRGMDGNTGELFF
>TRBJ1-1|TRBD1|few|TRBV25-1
TGTGCCAGCAGTTTCGGGACAGGGGCCTCCGAAGCTTTCTTT
CASSFGTGASEAFF
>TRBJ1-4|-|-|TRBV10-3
TGTGCCATCAGTGAGCCAGGGACTAATGAAAAACTGTTTTTT
CAISEPGTNEKLFF
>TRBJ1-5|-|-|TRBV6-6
TGTGCCAGCAGCCCACAGGGAACCCAGCCCCAGCATTTT
CASSPQGTQPQHF
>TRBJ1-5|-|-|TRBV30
TGTGCCTGGGTCACCCCAGGACAGCCTAGCAATCAGCCCCAGCATTTT
CAWVTPGQPSNQPQHF
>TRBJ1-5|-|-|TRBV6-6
TGTGCCAGCAGTTACGTAACAGGGACGGCTCAGCCCCAGCATTTT
CASSYVTGTAQPQHF
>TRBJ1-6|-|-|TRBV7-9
TGTGCCAGCAGCTTTCAATATTCACCCCTCCACTTT
CASSFQYSPLHF
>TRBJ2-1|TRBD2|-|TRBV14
TGTGCCAGCAGCCAAGGGACTAGCGGGGGAAATGAGCAGTTCTTC
CASSQGTSGGNEQFF
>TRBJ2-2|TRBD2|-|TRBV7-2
TGTGCCAGCAGGTCGGGGGGAGTAAACACCGGGGAGCTGTTTTTT
CASRSGGVNTGELFF
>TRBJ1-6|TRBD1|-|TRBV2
TGTGCCAGCAGTGAACGTAGGGACAGGGGAGGTTCACCCCTCCACTTT
CASSERRDRGGSPLHF
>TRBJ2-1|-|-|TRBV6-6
TGTGCCAGCAGTTACCCGCCGGACAGAAACAATGAGCAGTTCTTC
CASSYPPDRNNEQFF
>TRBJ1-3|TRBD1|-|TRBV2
TGTGCCAGCAGCCCCGGACAGGTCTCTGGAAACACCATATATTTT
CASSPGQVSGNTIYF
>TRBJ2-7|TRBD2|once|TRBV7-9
TGTGCCAGCAGCTTGGGAGGGCGCGAGCAGTACTTC
CASSLGGREQYF
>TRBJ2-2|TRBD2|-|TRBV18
TGTGCCAGCTCACCGGGACTAGCGGGAAACACCGGGGAGCTGTTTTTT
CASSPGLAGNTGELFF
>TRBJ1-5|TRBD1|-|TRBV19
TGTGCCACCTCGAGGGACAGGGGGATCGGCGACAATCAGCCCCAGCATTTT
CATSRDRGIGDNQPQHF
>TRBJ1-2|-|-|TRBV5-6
TGTGCCAGCAGCTTGGGGCGTCAGACATATGGCTACACCTTC
CASSLGRQTYGYTF
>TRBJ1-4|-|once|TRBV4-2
TGTGCCAGCAGCCAATACGCATTGGGGGCGCTTAATGAAAAACTGTTTTTT
CASSQYALGALNEKLFF
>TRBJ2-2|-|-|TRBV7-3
TGTGCCAGCAGCCCCAGGGTTACCGGGGAGCTGTTTTTT
CASSPRVTGELFF
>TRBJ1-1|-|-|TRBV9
TGTGCCAGCAGCGTAGTCGAGTATACGAACACTGAAGCTTTCTTT
CASSVVEYTNTEAFF
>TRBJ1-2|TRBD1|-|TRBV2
TGTGCCAGCAGTTTGAACAGGGGTTTTTATGGCTACACCTTC
CASSLNRGFYGYTF